This T cell receptor (beta chain) originates from a study of cytomegalovirus exposure and HLA in healthy donors. The V and J ends lost 8 bases and 4 bases respectively, with 23 bases between them. The CDR3 spans 17 residues. Germline V gene lookup returns CDR1 LNHDA and CDR2 SQIVND (reference sequence). With 60 Vbeta and 13 Jbeta primers, the PCR was carried out. Sequencing used immunoSEQ multiplex PCR; TCRdb keeps in-frame clones, though not all of them. The sample includes some 120,000 clones, 81% of them seen just once. This clone was observed a few times. The sequence came from a young man in good health and CMV-seronegative. The sample consisted of PBMCs. The chain carries TRBV19 and TRBJ2-2; D is unclear. The CDR3 region is CASSVAVRQIPTGELFF. The CDR3 region has the DNA TGTGCCAGTTCTGTCGCGGTACGGCAAATCCCCACCGGGGAGCTGTTTTTT.